The source of this T cell receptor beta chain is a study of cytomegalovirus exposure and HLA in healthy donors. J was trimmed by 2 bases and V by 4 bases; bases with no gene match: 4. The germline gives CDR1 MNHNS, CDR2 SASEGT. CDR3 size: 14 residues. The PCR made use of 60 Vbeta and 13 Jbeta primers. TCRdb keeps only in-frame clones here, not all; method: immunoSEQ multiplex PCR. The sample has 250,000 to 350,000 clones; approximately 90% are singletons. This chain joins TRBV6-1 and TRBJ2-7; 8 nucleotides match TRBD1. The clonotype originates from a man between 35 and 55 years old in good health and CMV-seropositive. The sequenced sample consisted of PBMCs. CDR3 in amino acids: CASSGTGSPYEQYF. For the CDR3, the DNA is TGTGCCAGCAGTGGGACAGGGTCCCCCTACGAGCAGTACTTC.